This T cell receptor beta chain was recorded in a study of T cell changes during pregnancy in multiple sclerosis. TCRdb's table, derived via immunoSEQ multiplex PCR, lists solely in-frame clones and lacks some. The sample lists tens of thousands of clones, about 96% occurring once. CDR3 size: 15 residues. Germline V CDR1 and CDR2: MDHEN, SYDVKM. V was shortened by 5 bases and J by 0 bases, with 11 bases between the two germline ends. A single count supports this clone. The sample consisted of CD8+ T cells from peripheral blood mononuclear cells, taken after pregnancy. The sequence derives from a female donor with multiple sclerosis, enrolled in a pregnancy study. V gene TRBV28 combines with J gene TRBJ2-1, with a possible D match to TRBD1 (5 bases). The CDR3 reads CASSPGQSSYNEQFF. CDR3 bases: TGTGCCAGCAGTCCTGGACAAAGCTCCTACAATGAGCAGTTCTTC.